These 27 T cell receptor beta chains originate from one sample sequenced in a study of somatic mutations in cytotoxic T cells in rheumatoid arthritis (dated by TCRdb to about 2017). Receptor amplification or capture employed the immunoSEQ multiplex PCR assay. TCRdb carries this immuneACCESS record with in-frame sequences only. Its versions omit some clonotypes, under half of them owing to an unresolved V gene in the studies checked, with the rest unexplained. Present in this sample are about 17,000 clones, approximately 84% of which were seen just once. The ten biggest clones cover roughly 19% of the sample. The sequencing input was CD8+ T cells sorted from blood. The receptors stem from an adult with rheumatoid arthritis.

J is TRBJ2-1 and V is TRBV7-9, with D hard to call. Germline CDR1 and CDR2: SEHNR and FQNEAQ (reference sequence). The CDR3 is 17 amino acids. Trimming left V 2 bases short and J 1 base short, with 15 bases between. CDR3 nucleotides: TGTGCCAGCAGCTTATCACCAGACCAAACTTCCTACAATGAGCAGTTCTTC. This encodes CASSLSPDQTSYNEQFF.

V gene TRBV4-1 combines with J gene TRBJ1-1; D uncertain. V dropped 3 bases and J dropped 10 bases, with 9 bases sitting between them. The CDR3 spans 11 residues. Per germline, CDR1 MGHRA and CDR2 YSYEKL. In DNA form, the CDR3 reads TGCGCCAGCAGCCACCTGGCGGGAGCTTTCTTT. As protein: CASSHLAGAFF.

The V gene is TRBV7-9, the J gene TRBJ2-1; D is possibly TRBD2 (5 bases). V was pared by 2 bases and J by 0 bases, with 11 bases between. Per germline, CDR1 SEHNR and CDR2 FQNEAQ (reference sequence). The CDR3 spans 16 residues. The CDR3 reads CASSLILGSSYNEQFF. As DNA, the CDR3 is TGTGCCAGCAGCTTAATATTAGGGAGCTCCTACAATGAGCAGTTCTTC.

V and J are TRBV4-1 and TRBJ1-2; D is undetermined. This CDR3 has 14 amino acids. V was trimmed by 0 bases and J by 5 bases, leaving 10 bases between them. Germline values: CDR1 MGHRA, CDR2 YSYEKL. The chain's CDR3 is CASSQDATHYGYTF. CDR3 DNA: TGCGCCAGCAGCCAAGATGCGACGCATTATGGCTACACCTTC.

V usage is TRBV19 and J usage is TRBJ1-3; D uncertain. V lost 5 bases and J 2 bases, leaving 22 bases between the germline ends. The length of the CDR3 is 18 residues. Germline V CDR1 and CDR2: LNHDA, SQIVND (reference sequence). The CDR3 here is CASSPPRNLETPGNTIYF. The CDR3 region has the DNA TGTGCCAGTAGTCCTCCGAGGAACCTTGAGACTCCTGGAAACACCATATATTTT.

The chain couples TRBV30 to TRBJ1-1, with TRBD1 identical over 8 bases. Germline V gene lookup returns CDR1 GTSNPN and CDR2 SVGIG (reference sequence). The junction had 9 bases not matched to a gene; V was cut back by 4 bases and J by 5 bases. The CDR3 is made up of 14 amino acids. The CDR3 loop reads CAWTLDRGRTEAFF. The CDR3 DNA reads as TGTGCCTGGACCTTAGACAGGGGACGGACTGAAGCTTTCTTT.

The chain recombines TRBV27 with TRBJ2-1; no clear D gene. V was pared by 5 bases and J by 6 bases, with 17 bases between. The V gene's germline CDR1 is MNHEY and CDR2 SMNVEV (reference sequence). This CDR3 is 15 amino acids long. CDR3 sequence (DNA): TGTGCCAGCAGTCTGACCGTGGTGCCTTCCAATGAGCAGTTCTTC. Translated, it gives CASSLTVVPSNEQFF.

The chain carries TRBV6-5 and TRBJ1-1; TRBD1 might be the D (5 bases). The germline gives CDR1 MNHEY, CDR2 SVGAGI. The CDR3 spans 13 residues. V was clipped by 0 bases and J by 6 bases, with 8 bases between them. For the CDR3, the DNA is TGTGCCAGCAGTTACTCATGGGGCTCTGAAGCTTTCTTT. Translating gives CASSYSWGSEAFF.

The chain is built from TRBV10-3 and TRBJ1-2; TRBD1 matches 8 bases. Germline values: CDR1 ENHRY, CDR2 SYGVKD. The trim removed 2 bases at V and 5 bases at J, leaving 13 bases unmatched. This CDR3 contains 17 residues. The CDR3: CAISERGPQGVKYGYTF. The CDR3 bases are TGTGCCATCAGTGAGAGAGGCCCACAGGGGGTGAAGTATGGCTACACCTTC.

The genes are TRBV7-9 and TRBJ2-3; D call uncertain. Per germline, CDR1 SEHNR and CDR2 FQNEAQ (reference sequence). This CDR3 comprises 15 residues. V was clipped by 4 bases and J by 3 bases, with 14 bases between them. The CDR3 nucleotides read TGTGCCAGCAGCTCTGCCCGGTGGCTAACAGATACGCAGTATTTT. Translating it yields CASSSARWLTDTQYF. The full variable domain, with the rest looked up from reference TRBV7-9 and TRBJ2-3, is DTGVSQNPRHKITKRGQNVTFRCDPISEHNRLYWYRQTLGQGPEFLTYFQNEAQLEKSRLLSDRFSAERPKGSFSTLEIQRTEQGDSAMYLCASSSARWLTDTQYFGPGTRLTVL.

This chain links TRBV10-3 with TRBJ1-2; a weak D match, TRBD1 (5 bases). Trimming shortened V by 4 bases and J by 7 bases, and 13 bases separated the two germline ends. This CDR3 contains 13 residues. Looked up from germline, CDR1 is ENHRY and CDR2 is SYGVKD. The CDR3 loop reads CAISGLGTSGYTF. The CDR3 DNA follows: TGTGCCATCAGTGGGCTGGGGACCTCTGGCTACACCTTC.

CDR3 protein: CASTRQWDEKLFF. DNA of the CDR3: TGTGCCAGCACGAGACAATGGGATGAAAAACTGTTTTTT. The chain couples TRBV11-2 to TRBJ1-4; D not certain. Trimming removed 7 bases at V and 6 bases at J, with 12 bases between. Germline-derived CDR1 and CDR2 are SGHAT and FQNNGV. The CDR3 sequence is 13 residues long.

The chain carries TRBV27 and TRBJ2-7, with 8 bases fitting TRBD2. Germline-derived CDR1 and CDR2 are MNHEY and SMNVEV (reference sequence). CDR3 length: 14 residues. Trimming at V came to 6 bases and at J to 3 bases, leaving 7 bases not matched to a gene. The DNA of the CDR3 is TGTGCCAGCAGGGTTGGTACTAGCGGCTACGAGCAGTACTTC. It translates to CASRVGTSGYEQYF.

The J gene is TRBJ2-7, the V gene TRBV11-2; D gene ambiguous. Trimming shortened V by 3 bases and J by 2 bases, and 11 bases separated the two germline ends. The CDR3 totals 14 residues. The germline V gene encodes CDR1 SGHAT and CDR2 FQNNGV. Here the CDR3 DNA reads TGTGCCAGCAGCTTCGACGGGTATGCCTACGAGCAGTACTTC. This sequence encodes CASSFDGYAYEQYF.

The genes are TRBV19 and TRBJ2-1, with 8 positions matching TRBD2. CDR1 and CDR2 (germline): LNHDA, SQIVND (reference sequence). The CDR3 sequence is 15 residues long. V was pared by 5 bases and J by 4 bases, with 7 bases of the junction left unmatched. Written as DNA, the CDR3 is TGTGCCAGTAGTCCCGGGACTAGGGCGTACAATGAGCAGTTCTTC. It encodes CASSPGTRAYNEQFF.

V and J are TRBV10-3 and TRBJ2-2; D call uncertain. V lost 7 bases and J lost 1, with 16 bases in between. Per germline, CDR1 ENHRY and CDR2 SYGVKD. The CDR3 has 16 residues. The CDR3 nucleotides are TGTGCCATCACCCCCCGCGCCCCGATGAACACCGGGGAGCTGTTTTTT. Translated, it gives CAITPRAPMNTGELFF.

The rearrangement links TRBV11-2 to TRBJ2-3; 7 nucleotides agree with TRBD2. V lost 1 base, J lost 4 bases, and 5 bases stayed unmatched. In germline, CDR1 is SGHAT, CDR2 FQNNGV. The CDR3 length is 15 residues. The CDR3 spells CASSLVYLAADTQYF. The CDR3 DNA reads as TGTGCCAGCAGCTTAGTATATCTAGCGGCAGATACGCAGTATTTT.

The chain carries TRBV5-6 and TRBJ2-5, with 8 bases aligning to TRBD1. The CDR3 covers 17 residues. V shed 1 base, J shed 4 bases, and the junction held 12 bases outside the gene matches. The germline gives CDR1 SGHDT, CDR2 YYEEEE. This CDR3 reads CASSLSGQGIFGETQYF. Written as DNA, the CDR3 is TGTGCCAGCAGCTTGTCCGGACAGGGAATCTTCGGAGAGACCCAGTACTTC.

This clone showed up just a few times. This chain joins TRBV19 and TRBJ1-1; perhaps TRBD1 as D (6 bases). This CDR3 is built from 14 residues. The germline V and J ends were trimmed by 5 bases and 0 bases, with 10 bases remaining between them. The germline gives CDR1 LNHDA, CDR2 SQIVND (reference sequence). The CDR3 here is CASSLGGVNTEAFF. The CDR3 region has the DNA TGTGCCAGTAGTCTAGGGGGAGTGAACACTGAAGCTTTCTTT. Based on the CDR3 plus reference TRBV19 and TRBJ1-1, the full variable domain is DGGITQSPKYLFRKEGQNVTLSCEQNLNHDAMYWYRQDPGQGLRLIYYSQIVNDFQKGDIAEGYSVSREKKESFPLTVTSAQKNPTAFYLCASSLGGVNTEAFFGQGTRLTVV.

This sequence joins TRBV29-1 and TRBJ2-2, with D hard to call. V shed 7 bases and J shed 4 bases, with 16 bases lying between them. The CDR3 is 14 amino acids. Per germline, CDR1 SQVTM and CDR2 ANQGSEA. Here the CDR3 DNA reads TGCAGCGCCCAACTTGCTCAGGCCACCGGGGAGCTGTTTTTT. Residues: CSAQLAQATGELFF.

The rearrangement links TRBV30 to TRBJ2-3, with TRBD1 matching 11 bases. The trim removed 4 bases at V and 4 bases at J, leaving 7 bases unmatched. CDR3 length equals 15 residues. Germline values: CDR1 GTSNPN, CDR2 SVGIG (reference sequence). The CDR3 protein is CAWIRTGGLADTQYF. CDR3 bases: TGTGCCTGGATCCGGACAGGGGGCCTAGCAGATACGCAGTATTTT.

The chain uses TRBV7-6 and TRBJ2-3; 10 bases match TRBD2. J gave up 2 bases and V 5 bases, and 13 bases lay outside the gene matches. CDR1 SGHVS and CDR2 FNYEAQ come from the germline V gene. The CDR3 length is 18 residues. The CDR3, as DNA: TGTGCCAGCAGCCACTCAGCGGGAGGGCCCTCGATCACAGATACGCAGTATTTT. Protein: CASSHSAGGPSITDTQYF.

The chain uses TRBV18 and TRBJ1-5; 8 bases match TRBD1. This CDR3 has 15 residues. V lost 3 bases, J lost 5 bases, and 6 bases stayed unmatched. CDR1 is KGHSH, CDR2 LQKENI, per germline. The CDR3 DNA follows: TGTGCCAGCTCACCGGTTGGGACAGGACATCAGCCCCAGCATTTT. This codes for CASSPVGTGHQPQHF.

This clone occurred once. This rearrangement joins TRBV2 to TRBJ2-7; D unclear. CDR1 SNHLY and CDR2 FYNNEI come from the germline V gene. This CDR3 has 12 amino acids. Deletions cut 6 bases from V and 5 bases from J, with 11 bases between. The CDR3 spells CASRGIRDEQYF. Written as DNA, the CDR3 is TGTGCCAGCAGGGGGATTAGGGACGAGCAGTACTTC. Full variable domain (remainder filled in from reference TRBV2 and TRBJ2-7): EPEVTQTPSHQVTQMGQEVILRCVPISNHLYFYWYRQILGQKVEFLVSFYNNEISEKSEIFDDQFSVERPDGSNFTLKIRSTKLEDSAMYFCASRGIRDEQYFGPGTRLTVT.

In this sample, this clone turned up a few times. This chain uses TRBV25-1 with TRBJ2-7; TRBD1 matches 7 bases. The germline gives CDR1 MGHDK, CDR2 SYGVNS. The CDR3 loop spans 13 amino acids. With V trimmed by 4 bases and J by 1 base, 1 base remained unmatched. The CDR3 spells CASSGGQSYEQYF. For the CDR3, the DNA is TGTGCCAGCAGTGGGGGACAGTCCTACGAGCAGTACTTC.

This clone has a single count. The rearrangement links TRBV7-8 to TRBJ2-2, with TRBD1 identical over 10 bases. With 6 bases clipped from V and 7 bases from J, the junction kept 11 bases outside the gene matches. Germline V lookup: CDR1 SGHVS, CDR2 FQNEAQ. The CDR3 contains 16 residues. The CDR3 sequence: CASRQTVTGGGGELFF. The CDR3 DNA reads TGTGCCAGCAGACAGACCGTGACAGGGGGCGGCGGGGAGCTGTTTTTT. Full variable domain (outside the CDR3, taken from reference TRBV7-8 and TRBJ2-2): GAGVSQSPRYKVAKRGQDVALRCDPISGHVSLFWYQQALGQGPEFLTYFQNEAQLDKSGLPSDRFFAERPEGSVSTLKIQRTQQEDSAVYLCASRQTVTGGGGELFFGEGSRLTVL.

J is TRBJ1-1 and V is TRBV30; 8 bases map to TRBD1. Germline V gene lookup returns CDR1 GTSNPN and CDR2 SVGIG (reference sequence). Unmatched junction bases numbered 11, after V lost 5 bases and J lost 0 bases. This CDR3 spans 16 amino acids. CDR3 sequence (DNA): TGTGCCTGGGCCGCAACGGGACAGGTCCTGAACACTGAAGCTTTCTTT. It translates to CAWAATGQVLNTEAFF.